A single sample gave rise to the 17 T cell receptor beta chains below, sequenced in a study of control samples from healthy donors and cancer patients. Assay: immunoSEQ multiplex PCR; the TCRdb copy retains only in-frame clones and omits some. This sample has about 140,000 clones; approximately 94% occur once, and the top ten carry about an eighth. Sequencing was performed on blood. The receptor source for this set is a man between 40 and 49 years old in good health.

The chain carries TRBV6-6 and TRBJ2-7; 9 bases fit TRBD2. The CDR3 loop spans 16 amino acids. The junction had 9 bases not matched to a gene; V was cut back by 4 bases and J by 2 bases. CDR1 MNHNY and CDR2 SVGAGI come from the germline V gene (reference sequence). This CDR3 is CASSSSTSGDTYEQYF. DNA for the CDR3: TGTGCCAGCAGTTCCTCGACTAGCGGAGACACCTACGAGCAGTACTTC.

The rearrangement links TRBV6-1 to TRBJ2-3; D is undetermined. V lost 3 bases and J lost 6, with 7 bases in between. Germline V lookup: CDR1 MNHNS, CDR2 SASEGT. This CDR3 is built from 12 residues. CDR3 in DNA: TGTGCCAGCAGTGATAATCGGGATACGCAGTATTTT. Amino acids: CASSDNRDTQYF.

This sequence joins TRBV5-8 and TRBJ2-4; 12 bases line up with TRBD2. Per the germline V gene, CDR1 is SGHTS and CDR2 is YDEGEE. CDR3 length: 18 amino acids. The V gene end was trimmed by 5 bases and the J gene end by 0 bases; junction bases not matched to a gene: 9. DNA of the CDR3: TGTGCCAGCAGGGTGACTAGCGGGAGAAAGCTAGCCAAAAACATTCAGTACTTC. Its protein is CASRVTSGRKLAKNIQYF.

The J gene is TRBJ1-1, the V gene TRBV20-1; D is ambiguous. Trimming took 3 bases from V and 1 from J, leaving 9 bases between them. The germline V gene has CDR1 DFQATT and CDR2 SNEGSKA (reference sequence). This CDR3 comprises 13 residues. Written as DNA, the CDR3 is TGCAGTGCTAGTCGATCATCGAACACTGAAGCTTTCTTT. Protein: CSASRSSNTEAFF.

This clone showed up just once. The V call is TRBV5-4, the J call TRBJ2-5, with D possibly matching TRBD1 (5 bases). Germline V CDR1 and CDR2: SGHNT, YYREEE (reference sequence). The length of the CDR3 is 14 residues. The V end was cut by 0 bases, the J end by 3 bases, with 9 bases between. CDR3 in DNA: TGTGCCAGCAGCTTGGAAAGGGGCGAAGAGACCCAGTACTTC. Its translation is CASSLERGEETQYF.

The rearrangement links TRBV28 to TRBJ2-3, with TRBD2 matching 11 bases. J was trimmed by 2 bases and V by 7 bases; bases with no gene match: 5. The CDR3 loop spans 15 amino acids. The germline V gene encodes CDR1 MDHEN and CDR2 SYDVKM. The DNA for the CDR3 is TGTGCCAGCACCCTAGCGGGAGGCCACACAGATACGCAGTATTTT. Translated: CASTLAGGHTDTQYF.

The rearrangement uses TRBV4-3 and TRBJ1-3, with TRBD1 as a possible D gene (6 bases). The CDR3 length is 17 residues. Germline lookup yields CDR1 LGHNA and CDR2 YSLEER. V was shortened by 0 bases and J by 3 bases, with 15 bases between the two germline ends. The CDR3 loop reads CASSQDRLYRVGNTIYF. For the CDR3, the DNA is TGCGCCAGCAGCCAAGATCGACTATACAGGGTTGGAAACACCATATATTTT.

This chain links TRBV3-1 (or the pseudogene TRBV3-2) with TRBJ1-1; D gene unclear. The V gene lost 2 bases and the J gene lost 4 bases, with 8 bases spanning the gap. CDR1 and CDR2 from the germline V gene are LGHDT and YNNKEL (reference sequence). The CDR3 is made up of 13 amino acids. CDR3 coding DNA: TGTGCCAGCAGCCAATCGGTCGGCACTGAAGCTTTCTTT. Its protein product is CASSQSVGTEAFF.

This chain links TRBV7-9 with TRBJ1-4, with TRBD1 matching 8 bases. Trimming took 5 bases from V and 8 from J; bases not matched to a gene: 7. The CDR3 length is 14 residues. The germline CDR1 and CDR2 sequences are SEHNR and FQNEAQ (reference sequence). The CDR3 reads CASSPTTGEEKLFF. CDR3 bases: TGTGCCAGCAGCCCCACGACAGGGGAGGAAAAACTGTTTTTT.

This chain links TRBV3-1 (or the pseudogene TRBV3-2) with TRBJ1-2; D unclear. The ends were cut back, 3 bases at V and 1 base at J, with 21 bases in the middle. The germline V gene has CDR1 LGHDT and CDR2 YNNKEL (reference sequence). The CDR3 runs 18 residues. The chain's CDR3 is CASSHKSSDVRCNYGYTF. The DNA for the CDR3 is TGTGCCAGCAGCCACAAATCCTCCGACGTACGGTGTAACTATGGCTACACCTTC.

J is TRBJ1-4 and V is TRBV9; D call uncertain. Germline CDR1 is SGDLS and CDR2 is YYNGEE. This CDR3 region has 17 residues. Trimming removed 0 bases at V and 8 bases at J, with 20 bases between. The CDR3 DNA sequence: TGTGCCAGCAGCGTAGAAGGGTCTGGTGGCAGAGGCGAAAAACTGTTTTTT. It specifies CASSVEGSGGRGEKLFF.

This chain connects TRBV24-1 to TRBJ1-3; tentatively, D is TRBD1 (6 bases). The CDR3 length is 14 residues. V was cut by 6 bases and J by 0 bases, with 8 bases left in between. CDR1 and CDR2 (germline): KGHDR, SFDVKD. The CDR3: CATSTGNSGNTIYF. CDR3 bases: TGTGCCACCAGTACAGGGAACTCTGGAAACACCATATATTTT.

The J gene is TRBJ2-5, the V gene TRBV19; a weak D match, TRBD1 (5 bases). The germline CDR1 and CDR2 sequences are LNHDA and SQIVND (reference sequence). Deletions cut 5 bases from V and 1 base from J, with 14 bases between. This CDR3 is built from 15 residues. The CDR3 bases are TGTGCCAGTAGTGCTCTGACAGAGCTCCAAGAGACCCAGTACTTC. This codes for CASSALTELQETQYF.

J is TRBJ2-3 and V is TRBV21-1; the table's D call of TRBD1 was not tested on the DNA. TRBV21-1 is flagged as a pseudogene. The CDR3 covers 16 residues. This CDR3 reads CASSVRDRAIGGTQYF. In nucleotides, the CDR3 is TGTGCCAGCAGCGTTAGGGACAGGGCCATAGGCGGTACGCAGTATTTT.

The rearrangement joins TRBV10-2 to TRBJ1-1, with D possibly TRBD1 on 5 matching bases. Germline assignment: CDR1 WSHSY and CDR2 SAAADI. V was trimmed by 0 bases and J by 5 bases, leaving 16 bases between them. The CDR3 covers 16 residues. The CDR3 is CASSESNFWGLTEAFF. The CDR3 nucleotides read TGCGCCAGCAGTGAGTCGAACTTTTGGGGCCTAACTGAAGCTTTCTTT.

V and J are TRBV5-6 and TRBJ1-1; D is ambiguous. The CDR3 loop spans 13 amino acids. V was clipped by 0 bases and J by 7 bases, with 10 bases between them. Germline V CDR1 and CDR2: SGHDT, YYEEEE. The DNA of the CDR3 is TGTGCCAGCAGCTTGGCCGGAGGGAATGAAGCTTTCTTT. It is translated as CASSLAGGNEAFF.

This chain joins TRBV7-9 and TRBJ2-3; tentative D call: TRBD2 (6 bases). The V gene lost 7 bases and the J gene lost 5 bases, with 13 bases spanning the gap. The CDR3 is 13 residues long. Germline V gene sequence: CDR1 SEHNR, CDR2 FQNEAQ (reference sequence). This CDR3 is CASMGGNRDTQYF. CDR3 in DNA: TGTGCCAGCATGGGGGGTAACCGAGATACGCAGTATTTT.